The next 9 T cell receptor beta chains were all read from a single sample in a study of T cells in localized non-small cell lung cancer. The protocol was immunoSEQ multiplex PCR, while the TCRdb copy is restricted to in-frame clones and leaves out a portion. The sample contains about 5,000 clones, more than 25% of which appear only once. Here the sequenced sample was lung tumor tissue, taken before any cancer treatment. Receptor source: a man aged 35 to 69 with stage III squamous cell lung carcinoma.

This clone was recorded a few times. The rearrangement uses TRBV14 and TRBJ2-5; no clear D gene. Germline V lookup: CDR1 SGHDN, CDR2 FVKESK. V shed 0 bases and J shed 7 bases, with 12 bases lying between them. There are 14 residues in the CDR3. The CDR3 region has the DNA TGTGCCAGCAGCCAAGAAGAAAGGTTTGGGACCCAGTACTTC. Protein product: CASSQEERFGTQYF.

This sequence joins TRBV9 and TRBJ2-7, with 7 bases identical to TRBD1. This CDR3 is built from 13 residues. J gave up 3 bases and V 4 bases, and 4 bases lay outside the gene matches. The germline V gene encodes CDR1 SGDLS and CDR2 YYNGEE. CDR3 residues: CASSPRQGYEQYF. CDR3 in DNA: TGTGCCAGCAGCCCCCGACAGGGCTACGAGCAGTACTTC.

Only one count was recorded for this clone. The rearrangement links TRBV19 to TRBJ2-1; D gene ambiguous. There are 17 residues in the CDR3. Per germline, CDR1 LNHDA and CDR2 SQIVND (reference sequence). With 5 bases removed from V and 6 bases from J, the gap between germline ends came to 23 bases. The CDR3 coding sequence is TGTGCCAGTAGTTCTCACATCCCGGAACAGATTTTCAATGAGCAGTTCTTC. It yields the protein CASSSHIPEQIFNEQFF. Combining the CDR3 with reference TRBV19 and TRBJ2-1 gives the whole variable domain DGGITQSPKYLFRKEGQNVTLSCEQNLNHDAMYWYRQDPGQGLRLIYYSQIVNDFQKGDIAEGYSVSREKKESFPLTVTSAQKNPTAFYLCASSSHIPEQIFNEQFFGPGTRLTVL.

By proportion, this clone is medium-sized (0.01 to 0.1%). The chain uses TRBV9 and TRBJ2-2; D remains unclear. The CDR3 runs 16 residues. Germline-derived CDR1 and CDR2 are SGDLS and YYNGEE. The ends were cut back, 1 base at V and 0 bases at J, with 10 bases in the middle. The CDR3 sequence is CASSVLGETNTGELFF. CDR3 nucleotide sequence: TGTGCCAGCAGCGTATTGGGCGAGACGAACACCGGGGAGCTGTTTTTT.

The chain couples TRBV11-3 to TRBJ1-2, with 8 bases that match TRBD1. This CDR3 is built from 15 residues. J lost 4 bases, V lost 5 bases, and 9 bases had no gene match. The germline gives CDR1 SGHNT, CDR2 YENEEA. The CDR3 spells CASSQARDRPYGYTF. The CDR3, as DNA: TGTGCCAGCAGCCAAGCCAGGGACAGGCCCTATGGCTACACCTTC. The complete variable domain, with remaining parts taken from reference TRBV11-3 and TRBJ1-2, reads EAGVVQSPRYKIIEKKQPVAFWCNPISGHNTLYWYLQNLGQGPELLIRYENEEAVDDSQLPKDRFSAERLKGVDSTLKIQPAELGDSAVYLCASSQARDRPYGYTFGSGTRLTVV.

The CDR3 here is CASSTLATNEKLFF. CDR3 DNA: TGTGCCAGTAGTACCCTAGCGACTAATGAAAAACTGTTTTTT. V is TRBV19 and J is TRBJ1-4; D unresolved. The CDR3 runs 14 residues. Germline V gene data show CDR1 as LNHDA and CDR2 as SQIVND (reference sequence). V lost 4 bases and J lost 2, with 8 bases in between.

This clone occurred a few times. The gene calls are TRBV2 and TRBJ1-1, with D tentatively TRBD1 (5 bases). Germline V gives CDR1 SNHLY, CDR2 FYNNEI. Deletions cut 6 bases from V and 0 bases from J, with 8 bases between. This CDR3 comprises 13 residues. The CDR3 protein is CASRGRVNTEAFF. CDR3 coding DNA: TGTGCCAGCAGAGGCAGGGTGAACACTGAAGCTTTCTTT. The complete variable domain, with remaining parts taken from reference TRBV2 and TRBJ1-1, reads EPEVTQTPSHQVTQMGQEVILRCVPISNHLYFYWYRQILGQKVEFLVSFYNNEISEKSEIFDDQFSVERPDGSNFTLKIRSTKLEDSAMYFCASRGRVNTEAFFGQGTRLTVV.

The chain has TRBV14 and TRBJ2-7; 8 positions agree with TRBD1. Germline trimming cut 1 base from V and 2 bases from J; bases unmatched to any gene: 4. The CDR3 is 15 amino acids. CDR1 and CDR2 (germline): SGHDN, FVKESK. CDR3 protein: CASSQATGGTYEQYF. DNA of the CDR3: TGTGCCAGCAGCCAAGCAACAGGGGGGACCTACGAGCAGTACTTC.

The chain combines TRBV18 with TRBJ1-2; a possible D gene is TRBD1 (6 bases). Looked up from germline, CDR1 is KGHSH and CDR2 is LQKENI. The CDR3 extends over 15 amino acids. V lost 6 bases to trimming and J lost 0 bases, with 14 bases between them. DNA for the CDR3: TGTGCCAGCTCTCGGGGGGGCTCAGCTAACTATGGCTACACCTTC. This gives the protein CASSRGGSANYGYTF. Based on the CDR3 plus reference TRBV18 and TRBJ1-2, the full variable domain is NAGVMQNPRHLVRRRGQEARLRCSPMKGHSHVYWYRQLPEEGLKFMVYLQKENIIDESGMPKERFSAEFPKEGPSILRIQQVVRGDSAAYFCASSRGGSANYGYTFGSGTRLTVV.